The 21 T cell receptor beta chains in this list originate from one sample, sequenced in a study of blood T cell repertoires in COVID-19. Sequencing was performed with immunoSEQ multiplex PCR; in TCRdb, only in-frame clones are kept and a portion is missing. The sample includes under 150,000 clones, 88% of them seen just once. Input material: peripheral blood. The receptors come from a human donor in a cohort sampled during active COVID-19.

In its sample, this clone was seen once. This chain uses TRBV3-1 (or the pseudogene TRBV3-2) with TRBJ2-7, with TRBD2 matching over 9 bases. Germline values: CDR1 LGHDT, CDR2 YNNKEL (reference sequence). The V and J ends lost 4 bases and 4 bases, in that order; junction bases with no gene match: 5. There are 14 residues in the CDR3. CDR3 protein: CASSRRLAEYEQYF. Here the CDR3 DNA reads TGTGCCAGCAGCCGAAGACTAGCGGAGTACGAGCAGTACTTC.

The rearrangement links TRBV29-1 to TRBJ2-1; D is ambiguous. The V gene lost 4 bases and the J gene lost 16 bases, with 8 bases spanning the gap. The CDR3 is 8 residues long. The V gene's germline CDR1 is SQVTM and CDR2 ANQGSEA. The CDR3 bases are TGCAGCGTTGGAGTTTTCTTCTTC. Translating it yields CSVGVFFF.

This chain links TRBV27 with TRBJ2-7; 7 bases match TRBD1. The germline V gene has CDR1 MNHEY and CDR2 SMNVEV (reference sequence). There are 16 residues in the CDR3. After removal of 2 bases from V and 3 bases from J, the junction contained 10 bases not matched to a gene. The CDR3 DNA sequence: TGTGCCAGCAGTTTAAGGGCGACAGGGTCCTACTACGAGCAGTACTTC. This codes for CASSLRATGSYYEQYF.

The chain links TRBV29-1 to TRBJ2-7; 8 bases align to TRBD1. Germline assignment: CDR1 SQVTM and CDR2 ANQGSEA. With 2 bases clipped from V and 6 bases from J, the junction kept 9 bases outside the gene matches. This CDR3 has 14 amino acids. The CDR3: CSVERGQGLGEQYF. The CDR3 DNA reads as TGCAGCGTTGAAAGAGGACAGGGACTTGGCGAGCAGTACTTC.

The chain recombines TRBV13 with TRBJ2-4; perhaps TRBD2 as D (5 bases). The V gene's germline CDR1 is PRHDT and CDR2 FYEKMQ (reference sequence). Trimming shortened V by 5 bases and J by 8 bases, and 13 bases separated the two germline ends. CDR3 length equals 13 residues. CDR3 nucleotides: TGTGCCAGCAGCCCTGTACGGGAAGACATTCAGTACTTC. Protein product: CASSPVREDIQYF.

The V gene is TRBV15, the J gene TRBJ1-1; D is unclear. Trimming removed 0 bases at V and 4 bases at J, with 15 bases between. The CDR3 is 16 amino acids. The germline V gene encodes CDR1 LNHNV and CDR2 YYDKDF (reference sequence). The CDR3 loop is CATSRDSRKGVTEAFF. CDR3 DNA sequence: TGTGCCACCAGCAGAGATTCTAGGAAGGGAGTCACTGAAGCTTTCTTT.

This rearrangement joins TRBV27 to TRBJ2-1, with 14 bases identical to TRBD2. This CDR3 contains 17 residues. Germline lookup yields CDR1 MNHEY and CDR2 SMNVEV (reference sequence). Losses at the gene ends were 6 bases for V and 3 bases for J; bases not matched to a gene: 7. CDR3 DNA: TGTGCCAGCAGACTGGGGACTAGCGGGGGAAACTACAATGAGCAGTTCTTC. Encoded protein: CASRLGTSGGNYNEQFF.

Notes on this clone: In the same sample, other DNA sequences code for this CDR3. This chain connects TRBV2 to TRBJ1-6, with 7 positions matching TRBD1. Germline V CDR1 and CDR2: SNHLY, FYNNEI. The length of the CDR3 is 14 residues. Trimming removed 1 base from V and 10 bases from J; junction bases left unmatched: 4. CDR3 sequence reads: CASSEGQGGSPLHF. The CDR3 nucleotides are TGTGCCAGCAGTGAAGGGCAGGGGGGCTCACCCCTCCACTTT.

V is TRBV3-1 (or the pseudogene TRBV3-2) and J is TRBJ2-7; a possible D gene is TRBD1 (6 bases). This CDR3 contains 14 residues. Trimming took off 1 base at V and 4 bases at J, with 11 bases between the two ends. Germline lookup yields CDR1 LGHDT and CDR2 YNNKEL (reference sequence). The CDR3 sequence: CASSQAARGYEQYF. The CDR3 DNA reads TGTGCCAGCAGCCAAGCCGCCAGGGGATACGAGCAGTACTTC.

J is TRBJ2-1 and V is TRBV15, with TRBD2 matching 11 bases. The V gene end was trimmed by 11 bases and the J gene end by 0 bases; junction bases not matched to a gene: 6. This CDR3 has 15 residues. Germline loops: CDR1 LNHNV, CDR2 YYDKDF (reference sequence). The CDR3 bases are TGTGCCGTTCGTAGCGGGAGGGCCTCCTACAATGAGCAGTTCTTC. It translates to CAVRSGRASYNEQFF.

This sequence joins TRBV28 and TRBJ2-5; a weak D match, TRBD2 (6 bases). Germline CDR1 reads MDHEN; CDR2 reads SYDVKM. V shed 5 bases and J shed 2 bases, with 9 bases lying between them. The CDR3 covers 13 residues. CDR3 nucleotide sequence: TGTGCCAGCAGTGGACTACAGCAAGAGACCCAGTACTTC. Encoded protein: CASSGLQQETQYF.

The V gene is TRBV23-1, the J gene TRBJ2-7, with TRBD1 matching over 7 bases. TRBV23-1 is filed as an ORF, its function uncertain. The CDR3 has 14 amino acids. J was trimmed by 2 bases and V by 10 bases; bases with no gene match: 11. CDR3 coding DNA: TGCGCCATAAAGAACAGGGGACCACCCTACGAGCAGTACTTC. This encodes CAIKNRGPPYEQYF.

This clone was counted many times. The chain uses TRBV3-1 (or the pseudogene TRBV3-2) and TRBJ2-1; 7 bases agree with TRBD2. With 7 bases clipped from V and 8 bases from J, the junction kept 14 bases outside the gene matches. The CDR3 length is 15 residues. Germline CDR1 is LGHDT and CDR2 is YNNKEL (reference sequence). The DNA of the CDR3 is TGTGCCAGCACAATTAGCGGGCCCAACGGCGATGAGCAGTTCTTC. Its protein product is CASTISGPNGDEQFF.

This clone is a singleton in its sample. The chain joins TRBV4-1 to TRBJ2-5; 8 nucleotides align to TRBD1. The CDR3 length is 16 residues. Unmatched junction bases numbered 10, after V lost 5 bases and J lost 2 bases. The germline CDR1 and CDR2 sequences are MGHRA and YSYEKL. The CDR3 loop reads CASSSGPNRGQETQYF. Written as DNA, the CDR3 is TGCGCCAGCAGCTCCGGGCCTAACAGGGGGCAAGAGACCCAGTACTTC.

The rearrangement uses TRBV28 and TRBJ2-3; 10 positions match TRBD2. Germline V gene data show CDR1 as MDHEN and CDR2 as SYDVKM. V shed 8 bases and J 0 bases; nucleotides not matched to a gene: 11. The CDR3 is 17 amino acids. The CDR3 DNA follows: TGTGCCAGCGATTGGAGCGGGGGGGCCTCGAGCACAGATACGCAGTATTTT. Translation gives CASDWSGGASSTDTQYF.

The chain links TRBV5-4 to TRBJ2-3; D is undetermined. The CDR3 runs 15 residues. Germline V gene data show CDR1 as SGHNT and CDR2 as YYREEE (reference sequence). The V gene lost 4 bases and the J gene lost 6 bases, with 18 bases spanning the gap. CDR3 sequence (DNA): TGTGCCAGCAGCCCCAGTTCCGGGTTAGAGGATACGCAGTATTTT. This translates into CASSPSSGLEDTQYF.

This chain links TRBV11-3 with TRBJ2-3, with 9 positions matching TRBD2. The CDR3 contains 16 residues. Germline values: CDR1 SGHNT, CDR2 YENEEA. V was clipped by 4 bases and J by 0 bases; unmatched bases: 5. The CDR3 spells CASSYGGTSSTDTQYF. The CDR3 DNA reads as TGTGCCAGCAGCTATGGGGGGACTAGCAGCACAGATACGCAGTATTTT.

V and J are TRBV29-1 and TRBJ2-7, with TRBD2 identical over 12 bases. Germline CDR1 is SQVTM and CDR2 is ANQGSEA. This CDR3 region has 12 residues. V lost 5 bases to trimming and J lost 5 bases; unmatched junction nucleotides: 1. The CDR3 nucleotides read TGCAGCGTTCGGACTAGCGGGAACGAGCAGTACTTC. It yields the protein CSVRTSGNEQYF.

A remark on this clone: A much larger clone lies one base from this, so it may be a read error. V and J are TRBV13 and TRBJ2-1; D uncertain. CDR1 and CDR2 (germline): PRHDT, FYEKMQ (reference sequence). This CDR3 is 11 amino acids long. Trimming stripped 3 bases from V and 5 bases from J, with 2 bases between. CDR3 coding DNA: TGTGCCAGCAGCTTTAACAATGAGCAGTTCTTC. It encodes CASSFNNEQFF.

The chain has TRBV6-1 and TRBJ1-5; maybe TRBD1 (5 bases). With 2 bases removed from V and 7 bases from J, the gap between germline ends came to 9 bases. CDR1 is MNHNS and CDR2 is SASEGT in the germline V gene. This CDR3 comprises 13 residues. The CDR3, as DNA: TGTGCCAGCAGTGAACAGGGTGGACAGCCCCAGCATTTT. It codes for CASSEQGGQPQHF.

The table lists this clone with a count of one. The V call is TRBV5-1, the J call TRBJ2-1; TRBD2 matches 13 bases. The CDR3 is 14 amino acids. Germline V gene sequence: CDR1 SGHRS, CDR2 YFSETQ. The trim removed 4 bases at V and 8 bases at J, leaving 3 bases unmatched. The CDR3 here is CASSAGLAGDEQFF. CDR3 bases: TGCGCCAGCAGCGCCGGACTAGCGGGAGATGAGCAGTTCTTC.